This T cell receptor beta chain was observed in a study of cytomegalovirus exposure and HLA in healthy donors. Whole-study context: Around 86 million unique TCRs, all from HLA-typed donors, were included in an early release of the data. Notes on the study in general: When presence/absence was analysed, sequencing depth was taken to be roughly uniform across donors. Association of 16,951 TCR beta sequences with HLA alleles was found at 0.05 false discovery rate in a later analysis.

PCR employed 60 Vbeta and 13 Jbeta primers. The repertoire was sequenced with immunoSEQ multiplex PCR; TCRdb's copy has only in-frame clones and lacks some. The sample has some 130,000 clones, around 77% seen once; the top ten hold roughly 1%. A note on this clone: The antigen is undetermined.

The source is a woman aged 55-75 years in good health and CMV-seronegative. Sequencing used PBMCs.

The CDR3 sequence is CASSLGRFPEAFF. CDR3 DNA sequence: TGCGCCAGCAGCTTGGGTCGGTTCCCTGAAGCTTTCTTT. The chain employs TRBV5-1 and TRBJ1-1; D unresolved. V was shortened by 0 bases and J by 6 bases, with 9 bases between the two germline ends. The V gene's germline CDR1 is SGHRS and CDR2 YFSETQ. This CDR3 region has 13 residues.